The clone carrying this T cell receptor (beta chain) was counted many times. Its antigen is not known. These data originate in a study of CD8 T cells in ankylosing spondylitis. Study-level points and caveats: Characteristic, it appeared, of ankylosing spondylitis blood was a TCR beta motif of several highly homologous variants.

In TCRdb, the 5' RACE reads were re-called with MiXCR into one record per CDR3 protein. The profile covers approximately 250,000 distinct CDR3 sequences, with 10% appearing a single time and less than 3% taken by the ten largest. Germline V gene lookup returns CDR1 SEHNR and CDR2 FQNEAQ (reference sequence). The CDR3 is 16 amino acids. Trimming removed 5 bases at V and 0 bases at J, with 15 bases between. The receptor was derived from a male donor with ankylosing spondylitis or in good health (not recorded which). V usage is TRBV7-9 and J usage is TRBJ2-3; no clear D gene. The sample taken for sequencing was blood, either unsorted or a sorted T cell fraction (not recorded which). The CDR3 DNA sequence: TGTGCCAGCAGCCATAAGACGCAACGAAGCACAGATACGCAGTATTTT. Its translation: CASSHKTQRSTDTQYF. The full variable domain, completed using reference TRBV7-9 and TRBJ2-3, is DTGVSQNPRHKITKRGQNVTFRCDPISEHNRLYWYRQTLGQGPEFLTYFQNEAQLEKSRLLSDRFSAERPKGSFSTLEIQRTEQGDSAMYLCASSHKTQRSTDTQYFGPGTRLTVL.